This record looks at one T cell receptor (beta chain) sequence and its context. CDR3 length: 13 residues. The germline CDR1 and CDR2 sequences are SGHAT and FQNNGV. The entry originates in a study of monozygotic twins with inflammatory bowel disease. TCRdb re-called the 5' RACE reads and catalogs CDR3 proteins one per entry, DNA excluded. Reported are 110,000 to 150,000 distinct CDR3 sequences; the ten largest clones contain over 1%. Material: blood. This chain links TRBV11-2 with TRBJ2-1; TCRdb's D call of TRBD2 is untestable without DNA. The TCR comes from a human donor with ulcerative colitis or Crohn's disease, or a healthy co-twin of an affected twin (not recorded which). This CDR3 is CASSLASGNEQFF.